Following are 13 T cell receptor beta chains from one sample sequenced in a study of response to subunit inactivated influenza vaccine. TCRdb reprocessed the RT-PCR reads with MiXCR, giving one entry per CDR3 protein. The top ten hold roughly 10% of the sample, which has some 800,000 distinct CDR3 sequences, around 21% seen once. Material: PBMCs from blood, obtained around 5 days after vaccination. The receptors were gathered from a man over 45 who received an inactivated influenza vaccine.

This clonotype was recorded a few times. V usage is TRBV4-3 and J usage is TRBJ2-3; the D gene is possibly TRBD2 (5 bases). CDR1 LGHNA and CDR2 YSLEER come from the germline V gene. V lost 4 bases and J lost 0, with 14 bases in between. CDR3 length equals 16 residues. CDR3 amino acids: CASSLGRRTSTDTQYF. CDR3 DNA: TGCGCCAGCAGCCTAGGAAGAAGGACTAGCACAGATACGCAGTATTTT.

The rearrangement links TRBV11-2 to TRBJ2-1; D gene uncertain. Per the germline V gene, CDR1 is SGHAT and CDR2 is FQNNGV. V was trimmed by 0 bases and J by 6 bases, leaving 6 bases between them. This CDR3 is built from 13 residues. The CDR3 bases are TGTGCCAGCAGCTTAGAAAACGTCAATGAGCAGTTCTTC. The encoded protein is CASSLENVNEQFF.

This clonotype was seen more than once but under ten times. V usage is TRBV20-1 and J usage is TRBJ1-5, with D unclear. The CDR3 loop spans 13 amino acids. V lost 4 bases to trimming and J lost 0 bases, with 7 bases between them. Looked up from germline, CDR1 is DFQATT and CDR2 is SNEGSKA (reference sequence). CDR3 in amino acids: CSANPGSNQPQHF. Here the CDR3 DNA reads TGCAGTGCTAACCCTGGTAGCAATCAGCCCCAGCATTTT.

The V call is TRBV7-3, the J call TRBJ2-2; 11 bases are shared with TRBD2. Unmatched junction bases numbered 6, after V lost 5 bases and J lost 4 bases. This CDR3 is 16 amino acids long. CDR1 and CDR2 (germline): SGHTA, FQGTGA. The CDR3 DNA follows: TGTGCCAGCAGCGCAGGGACTAGCGGTACCACCGGGGAGCTGTTTTTT. Amino acid sequence: CASSAGTSGTTGELFF.

Concerning this clonotype: This sequence may be a read error, since a much larger clone differs from it by one base. The chain joins TRBV7-3 to TRBJ2-1; D not certain. Germline CDR1 is SGHTA and CDR2 is FQGTGA. V lost 1 base to trimming and J lost 6 bases, with 4 bases between them. The CDR3 has 12 residues. CDR3 region: CASSLIANEQFF. The CDR3 DNA reads as TGTGCCAGCAGCTTAATCGCCAATGAGCAGTTCTTC.

This clonotype was seen only a few times. The chain is built from TRBV10-3 and TRBJ2-7; D might be TRBD1 (5 bases). The CDR3 is made up of 12 amino acids. Trimming removed 3 bases at V and 2 bases at J, with 5 bases between. In germline, CDR1 is ENHRY, CDR2 SYGVKD. The CDR3 here is CAISEQAYEQYF. In DNA, the CDR3 is TGTGCCATCAGTGAACAGGCCTACGAGCAGTACTTC.

This clonotype came up a few times. The rearrangement links TRBV7-2 to TRBJ2-7, with D perhaps matching TRBD2 (5 bases). The length of the CDR3 is 16 residues. Looked up from germline, CDR1 is SGHTA and CDR2 is FQGNSA. V lost 5 bases to trimming and J lost 12 bases, with 29 bases between them. The DNA for the CDR3 is TGTGCCAGCAGCCCGAACCAACGAGGCGGGCTCTCGGATTTGTACTTC. Translation: CASSPNQRGGLSDLYF. Complete variable domain (other parts from reference TRBV7-2 and TRBJ2-7): GAGVSQSPSNKVTEKGKDVELRCDPISGHTALYWYRQSLGQGLEFLIYFQGNSAPDKSGLPSDRFSAERTGGSVSTLTIQRTQQEDSAVYLCASSPNQRGGLSDLYFGPGTRLTVT.

The rearrangement links TRBV4-2 to TRBJ2-2; D gene ambiguous. This CDR3 spans 13 amino acids. Germline CDR1 reads LGHNA; CDR2 reads YNFKEQ. V gave up 0 bases and J gave up 7 bases, with 6 bases separating them. The CDR3 sequence is CASSQDRDGELFF. The DNA of the CDR3 is TGTGCCAGCAGCCAAGATCGCGACGGGGAGCTGTTTTTT.

The V and J genes are TRBV6-1 and TRBJ2-7; 7 nucleotides line up with TRBD1. The V gene end was trimmed by 7 bases and the J gene end by 5 bases; junction bases not matched to a gene: 11. This CDR3 spans 14 amino acids. CDR1 is MNHNS, CDR2 SASEGT, per germline. The CDR3 sequence: CASTRDRDADEQYF. The CDR3 nucleotides are TGTGCCAGCACCAGAGACAGGGATGCGGACGAGCAGTACTTC.

This clonotype has just a few counts. V and J are TRBV2 and TRBJ2-1; 11 bases are a match to TRBD2. Unmatched junction bases numbered 9, after V lost 7 bases and J lost 4 bases. This CDR3 spans 16 amino acids. CDR1 is SNHLY and CDR2 is FYNNEI in the germline V gene. The CDR3 reads CASKRFSGGAYNEQFF. CDR3 nucleotide sequence: TGTGCCAGCAAAAGGTTTAGCGGGGGGGCATACAATGAGCAGTTCTTC.

This clonotype was seen ten or more times. The chain is built from TRBV4-3 and TRBJ2-5; D not certain. The CDR3 contains 14 residues. The V end was cut by 1 base, the J end by 2 bases, with 8 bases between. CDR1 is LGHNA, CDR2 YSLEER, per germline. The CDR3 loop reads CASSQGLKQETQYF. In DNA, the CDR3 is TGCGCCAGCAGCCAAGGACTTAAACAAGAGACCCAGTACTTC.

The chain combines TRBV14 with TRBJ1-1; D gene uncertain. The V end lost 2 bases, the J end lost 5 bases, and 9 bases lay between the germline ends. In germline, CDR1 is SGHDN, CDR2 FVKESK. The CDR3 is 13 residues long. CDR3 sequence: CASSQLSQTEAFF. CDR3 in DNA: TGTGCCAGCAGCCAACTCTCTCAGACTGAAGCTTTCTTT.

The genes are TRBV25-1 and TRBJ2-5; D not certain. V lost 3 bases and J lost 4, with 3 bases in between. CDR3 length: 11 residues. Germline CDR1 MGHDK, CDR2 SYGVNS. For the CDR3, the DNA is TGTGCCAGCAGTGACGTAGAGACCCAGTACTTC. The encoded protein is CASSDVETQYF.